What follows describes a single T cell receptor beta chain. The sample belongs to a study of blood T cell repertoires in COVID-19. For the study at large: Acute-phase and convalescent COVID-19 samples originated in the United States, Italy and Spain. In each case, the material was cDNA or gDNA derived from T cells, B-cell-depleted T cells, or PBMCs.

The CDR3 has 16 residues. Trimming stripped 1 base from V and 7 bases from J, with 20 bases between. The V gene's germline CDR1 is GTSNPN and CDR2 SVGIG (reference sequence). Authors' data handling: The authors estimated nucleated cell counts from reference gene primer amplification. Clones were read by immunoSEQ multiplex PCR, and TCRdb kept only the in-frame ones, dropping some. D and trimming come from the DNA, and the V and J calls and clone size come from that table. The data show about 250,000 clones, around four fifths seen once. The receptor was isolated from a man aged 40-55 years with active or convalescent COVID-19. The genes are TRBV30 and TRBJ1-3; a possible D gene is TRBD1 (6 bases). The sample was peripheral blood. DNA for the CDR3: TGTGCCTGGAGTGCACCGGGACATCCCTTGAGGAACACCATATATTTT. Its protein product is CAWSAPGHPLRNTIYF.